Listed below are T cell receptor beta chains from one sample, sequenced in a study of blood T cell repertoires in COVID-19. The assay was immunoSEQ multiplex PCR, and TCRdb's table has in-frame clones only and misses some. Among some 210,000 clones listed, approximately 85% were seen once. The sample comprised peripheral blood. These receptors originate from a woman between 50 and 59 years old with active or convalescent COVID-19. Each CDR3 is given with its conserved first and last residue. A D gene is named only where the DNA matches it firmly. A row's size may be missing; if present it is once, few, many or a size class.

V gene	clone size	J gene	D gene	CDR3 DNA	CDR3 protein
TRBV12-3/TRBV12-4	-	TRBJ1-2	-	TGTGCCAGCACCCCGGACGGAGGCGGCTACACCTTC	CASTPDGGGYTF
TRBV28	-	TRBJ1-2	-	TGTGCCAGCATCCCGGGGGGGGATCTCTATGGCTACACCTTC	CASIPGGDLYGYTF
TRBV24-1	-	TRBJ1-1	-	TGTGCCACCAGTTCCCCGGGCCGGGGGACTGAAGCTTTCTTT	CATSSPGRGTEAFF
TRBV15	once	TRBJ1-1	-	TGTGCCACCAGCAGAGTTATGAACACTGAAGCTTTCTTT	CATSRVMNTEAFF
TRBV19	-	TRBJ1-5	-	TGTGCCAGTAGTATAAGGTCCGCCGCGGGCAATCAGCCCCAGCATTTT	CASSIRSAAGNQPQHF
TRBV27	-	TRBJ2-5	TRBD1	TGTGCCAGCAGTTCACACGGACAGGGGCAAGAGACCCAGTACTTC	CASSSHGQGQETQYF
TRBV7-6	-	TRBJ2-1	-	TGTGCCAGCAGCTGGGTAGGAGGGGACAATGAGCAGTTCTTC	CASSWVGGDNEQFF
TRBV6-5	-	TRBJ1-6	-	TGTGCCAGCAGAACCGGGACAAAGCATTCACCCCTCCACTTT	CASRTGTKHSPLHF
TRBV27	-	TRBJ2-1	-	TGTGCCAGCAGTTTATCTCGCAGGGGCGAGCAGTTCTTC	CASSLSRRGEQFF
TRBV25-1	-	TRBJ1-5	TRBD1	TGTGCCAGCAGTGAAAGGCTCGGGGGACAGACGAATCAGCCCCAGCATTTT	CASSERLGGQTNQPQHF
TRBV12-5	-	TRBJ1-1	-	TGTGCTAGTGGCGCGTCTGAAGCTTTCTTT	CASGASEAFF
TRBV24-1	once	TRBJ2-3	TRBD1	TGTGCCACCAGCGACCCGACAGGGGCTGCAGGTCTGGATACGCAGTATTTT	CATSDPTGAAGLDTQYF
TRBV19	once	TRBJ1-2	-	TGTGCCAGTAGTATCGGGAGAGCCGGCTACACCTTC	CASSIGRAGYTF
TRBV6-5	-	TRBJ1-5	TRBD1	TGTGCCAGCCAGGGGGCAAAAGGCAATCAGCCCCAGCATTTT	CASQGAKGNQPQHF
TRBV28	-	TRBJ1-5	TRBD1	TGTGCCAGTGGGGACAGTGTCAATCAGCCCCAGCATTTT	CASGDSVNQPQHF
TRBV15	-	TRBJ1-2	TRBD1	TGTGCCACCAGCGGACACGGACAGGCGGGCTATGGCTACACCTTC	CATSGHGQAGYGYTF
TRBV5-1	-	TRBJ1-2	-	TGCGCCAGCCACGGCGGGGTATATGGCTACACCTTC	CASHGGVYGYTF
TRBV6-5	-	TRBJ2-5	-	TGTGCCAGCAGTTACATCAGGACGGGCGGAGGGGAGACCCAGTACTTC	CASSYIRTGGGETQYF
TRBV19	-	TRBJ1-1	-	TGTGCCAGTAGTTCTCCAAGTGGGGGCCCGAACACTGAAGCTTTCTTT	CASSSPSGGPNTEAFF
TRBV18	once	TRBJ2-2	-	TGTGCCAGCCAGGATGGGAACACCGGGGAGCTGTTTTTT	CASQDGNTGELFF
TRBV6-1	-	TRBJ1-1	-	TGTGCCAGCAGTGTGGGGGCCACCAGATCGAACACTGAAGCTTTCTTT	CASSVGATRSNTEAFF
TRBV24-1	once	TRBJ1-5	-	TGTGCCACCAGTGACTCCTCGGGGGGTCAGCCCCAGCATTTT	CATSDSSGGQPQHF
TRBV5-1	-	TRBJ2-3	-	TGCGCCAGCAGGGGGGGGCTGGGCACAGATACGCAGTATTTT	CASRGGLGTDTQYF
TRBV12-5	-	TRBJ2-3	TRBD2	TGTGCTAGTGCCTTGGGACTAGCCGTGGATACGCAGTATTTT	CASALGLAVDTQYF
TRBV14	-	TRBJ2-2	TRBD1	TGTGCCAGCAGCCAAGATTACGGGACAGGGGATAACACCGGGGAGCTGTTTTTT	CASSQDYGTGDNTGELFF
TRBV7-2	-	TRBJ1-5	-	TGTGCCAGCAGCTTAAGGACGGGGGTTAATCAGCCCCAGCATTTT	CASSLRTGVNQPQHF
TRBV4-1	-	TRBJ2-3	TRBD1	TGCGCCAGCAGCTATCGACAGGGGCCAGCTAGCACAGATACGCAGTATTTT	CASSYRQGPASTDTQYF
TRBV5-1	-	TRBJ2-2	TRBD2	TGCGCCAGCAGCTTGGCCGGGACTAGCGGGATCGGGGAGCTGTTTTTT	CASSLAGTSGIGELFF
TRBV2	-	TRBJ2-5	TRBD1	TGTGCCAGCAGTGGGACAGGGTCGTACCAAGAGACCCAGTACTTC	CASSGTGSYQETQYF
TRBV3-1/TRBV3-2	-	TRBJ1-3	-	TGTGCCAGCAGCCAAGAGAGAGGAATAGGACAGGGAAACACCATATATTTT	CASSQERGIGQGNTIYF
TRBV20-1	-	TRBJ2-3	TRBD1	TGCAGTGCTAGTTGGGGACAGGGAACAGATACGCAGTATTTT	CSASWGQGTDTQYF
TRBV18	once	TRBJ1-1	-	TGTGCCAGCTCACCGGGGCAGGACGAAGTCGCTGAAGCTTTCTTT	CASSPGQDEVAEAFF
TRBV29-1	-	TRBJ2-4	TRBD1	TGCAGCGGCACAGGGGGTAACATTCAGTACTTC	CSGTGGNIQYF
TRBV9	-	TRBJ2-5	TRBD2	TGTGCCAGCAGCGTCGGACTAGCGGGGGGAGTGGGTCAAGAGACCCAGTACTTC	CASSVGLAGGVGQETQYF
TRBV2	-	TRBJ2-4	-	TGTGCCAGCAGGCCACAGGTGGCCAAAAACATTCAGTACTTC	CASRPQVAKNIQYF
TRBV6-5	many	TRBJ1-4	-	TGTGCCAGCAGTTACTATCCAAGGACAGTGAGTGAAAAACTGTTTTTT	CASSYYPRTVSEKLFF
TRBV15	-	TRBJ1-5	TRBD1	TGTGCCACCAGCGTCGGACAGGGGTGGGATCAGCCCCAGCATTTT	CATSVGQGWDQPQHF
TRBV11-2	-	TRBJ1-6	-	TGTGCCAGCAGCTTAGGTACAGGGTATAATTCACCCCTCCACTTT	CASSLGTGYNSPLHF
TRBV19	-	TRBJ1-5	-	TGTGCCAGTAGTATCGGGGGACAGCCCCAGCATTTT	CASSIGGQPQHF
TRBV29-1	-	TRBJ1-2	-	TGCAGCGTGGAAGAGTGGCAGTCTAACTATGGCTACACCTTC	CSVEEWQSNYGYTF
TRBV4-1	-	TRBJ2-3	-	TGCGCCAGCAGCCAAGAATTTCCGGGTATGGATACGCAGTATTTT	CASSQEFPGMDTQYF
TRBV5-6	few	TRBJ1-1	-	TGTGCCAGCGCCATTGGAGGACCGAACACTGAAGCTTTCTTT	CASAIGGPNTEAFF
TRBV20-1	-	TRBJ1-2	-	TGCAGCAGGTGGAAGAACTATGGCTACACCTTC	CSRWKNYGYTF
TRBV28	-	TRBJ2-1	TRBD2	TGTGCCAGCAGCTTCAGCGGGGGGGGGACCTACAATGAGCAGTTCTTC	CASSFSGGGTYNEQFF
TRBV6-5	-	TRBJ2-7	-	TGTGCCAGCAGTAGAGAACCCTACGAGCAGTACTTC	CASSREPYEQYF
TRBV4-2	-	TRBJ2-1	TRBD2	TGTGCCAGCAGCCAGGCCCAAACTAGCGGGGGGCGCCATGAGCAGTTCTTC	CASSQAQTSGGRHEQFF
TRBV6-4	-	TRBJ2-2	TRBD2	TGTGCCAGCAGTGAGGCGGGAGAGAGCACCGGGGAGCTGTTTTTT	CASSEAGESTGELFF
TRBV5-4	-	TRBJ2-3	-	TGTGCCAGCAGCTTAGCACGATCAGATACGCAGTATTTT	CASSLARSDTQYF
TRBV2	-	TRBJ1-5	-	TGTGCCAGCTCAAAACGGGGATCCAATCAGCCCCAGCATTTT	CASSKRGSNQPQHF
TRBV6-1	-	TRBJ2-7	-	TGTGCCAGCAGTGAAAAGGGACAATCCTACGAGCAGTACTTC	CASSEKGQSYEQYF
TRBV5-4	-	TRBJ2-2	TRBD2	TGTGCCAGCAGCTCGGGACTAGCGGTCACCGGGGAGCTGTTTTTT	CASSSGLAVTGELFF
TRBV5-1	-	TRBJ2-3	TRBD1	TGCGCCAGCAGCTTAGGACAGGGTGGCGGCACAGATACGCAGTATTTT	CASSLGQGGGTDTQYF
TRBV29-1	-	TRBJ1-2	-	TGCAGCTCTACAGGGATATCAACGGACTATGGCTACACCTTC	CSSTGISTDYGYTF
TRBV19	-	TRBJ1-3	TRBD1	TGTGCCAGTAGTCCGGACAGGCGAAACACCATATATTTT	CASSPDRRNTIYF
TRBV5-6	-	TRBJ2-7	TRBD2	TGTGCCAGCAGCTTCAGGGCGGGAGGCTTATTCGAGCAGTACTTC	CASSFRAGGLFEQYF
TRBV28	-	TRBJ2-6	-	TGTGCCAGCGGGGGGATAGCTGTACTCTCTGGGGCCAACGTCCTGACTTTC	CASGGIAVLSGANVLTF
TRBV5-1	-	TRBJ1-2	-	TGCGCCAGCAGCCTGGGCGGTAACTATGGCTACACCTTC	CASSLGGNYGYTF